The rows below give T cell receptor beta chains drawn from one sample of a study of neurological immune-mediated disorders. TCRdb re-derived calls from the 5' RACE reads in MiXCR, one entry per CDR3 protein. Counted here are approximately 90,000 distinct CDR3 sequences, 3.5% to 4% occurring once; the ten biggest clones make up around 5.5%. Source material: PBMCs. The receptors stem from a woman between 18 and 29 years old with multiple sclerosis. The CDR3 runs from the conserved cysteine through the conserved F or W. The size of a clone is reported for some rows only, either as once, few or many, or as a class for expanded clones.

size	length	V	CDR3
many	15	TRBV12-3/TRBV12-4	CASRLDRGHHNEQFF
many	16	TRBV6-5	CASSYTKETGNYGYTF
many	14	TRBV20-1	CSASRDRGPYEQYF
many	16	TRBV5-8	CASSLFTGGARSEQFF
many	13	TRBV7-6	CASGLSEGTEAFF
-	14	TRBV20-1	CSARDLTMGAEAFF
many	11	TRBV28	CASSYDLRAFF
many	14	TRBV19	CATQLAGAVNTQYF
many	14	TRBV9	CASSGTGLAYEQYF
many	15	TRBV7-3	CASSSATGGTGELFF
many	13	TRBV5-1	CAGAVLAGETQYF
many	12	TRBV14	CASSQVSGELFF
many	14	TRBV6-5	CASSRTGRGSPLHF
many	14	TRBV5-1	CASSTGGNSYEQYF
many	18	TRBV15	CATSSGSTDINMNTEAFF
many	13	TRBV5-1	CASSPYQNTEAFF
many	15	TRBV7-2	CASSETGISNQPQHF
few	14	TRBV11-3	CASSLEEEQETQYF
-	14	TRBV9	CASSVVTEFTEAFF
many	15	TRBV3-1	CASSPRDRRSYEQYF
many	16	TRBV20-1	CSARRLAGAATDTQYF
-	17	TRBV5-5	CASSPGPLTEHSYEQYF
many	17	TRBV5-1	CASSLAGLYRGNEKLFF
many	14	TRBV5-1	CASGEGQGVTEAFF
many	14	TRBV6-5	CASSYEGSDTEAFF
few	13	TRBV5-5	CASTKTGSETQYF
many	13	TRBV20-1	CSARVSLYNEQFF
many	13	TRBV3-1	CASSPMFGNEQFF
many	15	TRBV28	CASSSPGSDTDTQYF
few	14	TRBV11-2	CASSLRDRGHEQYF
many	17	TRBV5-1	CASSLEGRARGGNEQFF
many	15	TRBV7-2	CASSLALGTSGEQYF
many	12	TRBV5-1	CASRREENIQYF
many	15	TRBV5-1	CASSLVPGGNQPQHF
many	14	TRBV5-8	CASSLGDSNFGYTF
many	12	TRBV10-3	CAISDTFNEQFF
many	12	TRBV12-3/TRBV12-4	CASSLHMEPQHF
many	15	TRBV7-2	CASSTIPGGWETQYF
few	16	TRBV20-1	CSAPPPRDRPQETQYF
many	14	TRBV12-3/TRBV12-4	CASSLQPGKETQYF
many	15	TRBV12-3/TRBV12-4	CASSHGLGSSGELFF
many	12	TRBV5-1	CASSLVAYEQFF
many	13	TRBV5-1	CASSFGQTTEAFF
many	12	TRBV5-1	CASSTGAYEQYF
many	12	TRBV7-2	CASSLAEYEQYF
many	12	TRBV28	CASSLRRTEAFF
-	11	TRBV29-1	CSGRQGETQYF
many	18	TRBV2	CASSEQAGGGDSNQPQHF
many	16	TRBV6-6	CASSYSRGGVWDIQYF
many	12	TRBV7-2	CASSLEGYGYTF
many	17	TRBV7-7	CASSARVGGRSGAGYTF
few	17	TRBV5-1	CASSLDISGGSTDTQYF
many	15	TRBV20-1	CSARDPQRDSYEQYF
-	14	TRBV12-3/TRBV12-4	CASSSSSSNTEAFF
many	15	TRBV11-2	CASSRGQSSGNTIYF
many	14	TRBV5-5	CASSDGTFGDTQYF
many	14	TRBV2	CASGIRGGNTEAFF
many	14	TRBV28	CASREPGQTYEQYF
many	12	TRBV12-3/TRBV12-4	CASSLIEDEQYF